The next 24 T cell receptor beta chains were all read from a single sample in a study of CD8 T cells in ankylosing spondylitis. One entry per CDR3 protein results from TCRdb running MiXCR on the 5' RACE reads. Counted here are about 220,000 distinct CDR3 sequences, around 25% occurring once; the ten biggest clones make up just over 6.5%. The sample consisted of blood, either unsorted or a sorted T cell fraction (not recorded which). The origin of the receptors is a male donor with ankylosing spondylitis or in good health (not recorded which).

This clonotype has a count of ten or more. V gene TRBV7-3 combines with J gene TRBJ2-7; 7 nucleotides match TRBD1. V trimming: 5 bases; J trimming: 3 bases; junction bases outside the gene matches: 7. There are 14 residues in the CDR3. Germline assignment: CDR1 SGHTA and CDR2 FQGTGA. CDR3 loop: CASSAHRDSYEQYF. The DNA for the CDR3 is TGTGCCAGCAGCGCCCACCGGGACAGCTACGAGCAGTACTTC.

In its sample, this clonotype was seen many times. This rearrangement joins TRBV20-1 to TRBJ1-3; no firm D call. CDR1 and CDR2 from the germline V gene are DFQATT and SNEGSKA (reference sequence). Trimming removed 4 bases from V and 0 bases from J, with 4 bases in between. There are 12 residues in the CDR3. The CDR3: CSAINSGNTIYF. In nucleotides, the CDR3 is TGCAGTGCTATTAACTCTGGAAACACCATATATTTT.

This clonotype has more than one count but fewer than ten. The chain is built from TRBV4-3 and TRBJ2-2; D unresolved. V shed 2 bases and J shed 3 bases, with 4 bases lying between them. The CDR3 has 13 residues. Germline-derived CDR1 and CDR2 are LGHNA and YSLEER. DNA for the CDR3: TGCGCCAGCAGCCAAAAGGACACCGGGGAGCTGTTTTTT. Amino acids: CASSQKDTGELFF.

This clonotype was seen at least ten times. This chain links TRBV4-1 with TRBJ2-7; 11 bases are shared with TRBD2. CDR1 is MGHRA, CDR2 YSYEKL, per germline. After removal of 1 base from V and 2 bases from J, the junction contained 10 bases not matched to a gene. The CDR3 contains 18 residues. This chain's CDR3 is CASSQGYPGLAGPYEQYF. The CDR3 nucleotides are TGCGCCAGCAGCCAAGGATATCCCGGACTAGCGGGCCCCTACGAGCAGTACTTC.

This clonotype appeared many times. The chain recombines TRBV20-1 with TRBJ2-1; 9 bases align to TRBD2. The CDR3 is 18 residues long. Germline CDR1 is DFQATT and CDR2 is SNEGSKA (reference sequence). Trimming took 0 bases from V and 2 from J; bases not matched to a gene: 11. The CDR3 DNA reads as TGCAGTGCTAGAGAATCACCGACTCCTAGCGGGGCCTACAATGAGCAGTTCTTC. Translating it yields CSARESPTPSGAYNEQFF.

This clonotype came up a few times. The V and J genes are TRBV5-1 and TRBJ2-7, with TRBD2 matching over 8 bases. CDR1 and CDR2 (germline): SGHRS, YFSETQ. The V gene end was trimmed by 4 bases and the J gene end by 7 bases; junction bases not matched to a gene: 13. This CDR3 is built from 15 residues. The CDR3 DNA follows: TGCGCCAGCAGCACCCAGGGAGCGGGAGCTCGAGAGCAGTACTTC. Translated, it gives CASSTQGAGAREQYF.

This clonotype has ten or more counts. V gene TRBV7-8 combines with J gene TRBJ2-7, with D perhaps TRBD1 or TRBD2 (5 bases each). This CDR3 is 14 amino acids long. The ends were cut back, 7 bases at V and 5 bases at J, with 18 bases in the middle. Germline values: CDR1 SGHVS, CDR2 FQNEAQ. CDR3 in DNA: TGTGCCAGCAAGCGTTTCATGGGGGACCACGAGCAGTACTTC. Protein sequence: CASKRFMGDHEQYF.

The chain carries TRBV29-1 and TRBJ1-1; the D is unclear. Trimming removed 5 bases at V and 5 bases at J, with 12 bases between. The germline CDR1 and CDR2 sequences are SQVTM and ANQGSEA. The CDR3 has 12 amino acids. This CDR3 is CSVNTGGTEAFF. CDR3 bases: TGCAGCGTTAATACGGGTGGGACTGAAGCTTTCTTT.

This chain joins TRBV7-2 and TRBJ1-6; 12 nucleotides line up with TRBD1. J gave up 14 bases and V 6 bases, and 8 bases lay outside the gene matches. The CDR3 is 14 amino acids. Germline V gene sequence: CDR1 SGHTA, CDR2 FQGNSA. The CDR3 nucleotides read TGTGCCAGCAGATCCGGGACAGGGGGCTGGGCCCTCCACTTT. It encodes CASRSGTGGWALHF.

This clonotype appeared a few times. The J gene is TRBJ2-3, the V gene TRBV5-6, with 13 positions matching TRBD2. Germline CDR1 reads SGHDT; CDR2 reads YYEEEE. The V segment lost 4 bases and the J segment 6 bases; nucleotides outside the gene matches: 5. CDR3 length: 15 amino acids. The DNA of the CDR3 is TGTGCCAGCAGCGGACTAGCGGGAGACGGGGATACGCAGTATTTT. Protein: CASSGLAGDGDTQYF.

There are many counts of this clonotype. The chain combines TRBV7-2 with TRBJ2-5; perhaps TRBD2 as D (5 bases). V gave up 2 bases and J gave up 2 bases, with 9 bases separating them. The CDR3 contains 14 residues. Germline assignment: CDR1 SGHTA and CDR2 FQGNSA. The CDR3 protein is CASSLHSGQETQYF. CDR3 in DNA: TGTGCCAGCAGCTTACACAGCGGACAAGAGACCCAGTACTTC. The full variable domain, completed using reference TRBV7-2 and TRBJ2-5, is GAGVSQSPSNKVTEKGKDVELRCDPISGHTALYWYRQSLGQGLEFLIYFQGNSAPDKSGLPSDRFSAERTGGSVSTLTIQRTQQEDSAVYLCASSLHSGQETQYFGPGTRLLVL.

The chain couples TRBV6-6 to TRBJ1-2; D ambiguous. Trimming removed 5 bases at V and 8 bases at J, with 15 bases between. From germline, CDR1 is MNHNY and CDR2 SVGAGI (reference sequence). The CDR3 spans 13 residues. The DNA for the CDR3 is TGTGCCAGCAGTAGTACATCGCCAAGCGGCTACACCTTC. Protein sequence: CASSSTSPSGYTF.

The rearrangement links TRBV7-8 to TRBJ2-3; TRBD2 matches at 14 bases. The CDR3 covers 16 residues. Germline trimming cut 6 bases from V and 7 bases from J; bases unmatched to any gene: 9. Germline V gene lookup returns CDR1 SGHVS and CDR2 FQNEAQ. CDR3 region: CASRDGTSGSVYTQYF. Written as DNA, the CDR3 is TGTGCCAGCAGGGACGGGACTAGCGGGAGTGTTTATACGCAGTATTTT.

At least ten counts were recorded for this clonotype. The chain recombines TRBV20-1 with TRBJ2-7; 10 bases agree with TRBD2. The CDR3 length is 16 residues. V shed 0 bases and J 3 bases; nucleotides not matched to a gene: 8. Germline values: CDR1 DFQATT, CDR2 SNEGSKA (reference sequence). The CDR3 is CSARDSASGSFYEQYF. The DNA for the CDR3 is TGCAGTGCTAGAGATTCGGCTAGCGGGAGTTTCTACGAGCAGTACTTC.

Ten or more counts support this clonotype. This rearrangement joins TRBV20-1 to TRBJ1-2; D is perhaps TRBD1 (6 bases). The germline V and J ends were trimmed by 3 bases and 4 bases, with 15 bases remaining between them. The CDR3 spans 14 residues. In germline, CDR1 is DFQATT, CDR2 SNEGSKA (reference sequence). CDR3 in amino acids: CSASNQGRGYGYTF. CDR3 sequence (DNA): TGCAGTGCTAGTAACCAGGGGCGCGGCTATGGCTACACCTTC.

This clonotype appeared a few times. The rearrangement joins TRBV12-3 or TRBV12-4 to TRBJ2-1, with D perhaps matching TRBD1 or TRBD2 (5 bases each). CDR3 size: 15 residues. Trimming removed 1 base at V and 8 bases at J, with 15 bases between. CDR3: CASSLGDLKTDEQFF. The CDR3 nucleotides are TGTGCCAGCAGTTTAGGGGACCTTAAAACTGATGAGCAGTTCTTC.

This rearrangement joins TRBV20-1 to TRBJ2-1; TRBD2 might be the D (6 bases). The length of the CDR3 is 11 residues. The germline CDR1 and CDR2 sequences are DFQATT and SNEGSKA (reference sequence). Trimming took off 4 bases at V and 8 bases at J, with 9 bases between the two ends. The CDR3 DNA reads TGCAGTGCTACACCGGGGGATGAGCAGTTCTTC. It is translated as CSATPGDEQFF.

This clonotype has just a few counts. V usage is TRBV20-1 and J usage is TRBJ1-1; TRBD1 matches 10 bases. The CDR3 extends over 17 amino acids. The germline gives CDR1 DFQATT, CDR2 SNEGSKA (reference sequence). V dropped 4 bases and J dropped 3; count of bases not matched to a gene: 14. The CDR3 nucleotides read TGCAGTGCTACCAACGCCCTCCGACAGGGGGCGGACACTGAAGCTTTCTTT. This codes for CSATNALRQGADTEAFF.

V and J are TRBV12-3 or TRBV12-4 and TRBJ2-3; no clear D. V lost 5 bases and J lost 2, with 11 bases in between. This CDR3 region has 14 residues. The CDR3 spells CASSHRYSTDTQYF. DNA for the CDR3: TGTGCCAGCAGTCACCGCTACTCCACAGATACGCAGTATTTT.

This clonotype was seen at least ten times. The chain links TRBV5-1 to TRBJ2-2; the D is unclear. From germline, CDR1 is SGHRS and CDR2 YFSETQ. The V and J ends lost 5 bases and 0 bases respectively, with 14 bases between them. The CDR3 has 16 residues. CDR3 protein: CASSFSGSTNTGELFF. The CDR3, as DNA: TGCGCCAGCAGTTTTTCGGGCAGCACGAACACCGGGGAGCTGTTTTTT.

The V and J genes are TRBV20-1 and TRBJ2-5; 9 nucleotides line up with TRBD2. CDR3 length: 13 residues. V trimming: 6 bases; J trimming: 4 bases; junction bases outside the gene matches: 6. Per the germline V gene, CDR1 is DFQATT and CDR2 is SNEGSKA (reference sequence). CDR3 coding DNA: TGCAGTGCATCAGCGGGAGGAGGAGAGACCCAGTACTTC. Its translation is CSASAGGGETQYF.

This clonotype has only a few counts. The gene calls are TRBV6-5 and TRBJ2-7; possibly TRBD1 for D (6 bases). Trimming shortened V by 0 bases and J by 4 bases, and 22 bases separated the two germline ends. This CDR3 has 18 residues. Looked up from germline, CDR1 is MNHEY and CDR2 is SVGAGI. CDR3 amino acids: CASSYSQQGALILYEQYF. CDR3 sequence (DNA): TGTGCCAGCAGTTACTCGCAACAGGGCGCCCTTATTTTGTACGAGCAGTACTTC.

DNA of the CDR3: TGTGCCAGCAGCGCCCTTGGGCGACTGGGCGAGCAGTACTTC. It is translated as CASSALGRLGEQYF. V and J are TRBV7-6 and TRBJ2-7; D gene unclear. The CDR3 loop spans 14 amino acids. Germline V lookup: CDR1 SGHVS, CDR2 FNYEAQ. V shed 5 bases and J shed 6 bases, with 17 bases lying between them. Supplemented by reference TRBV7-6 and TRBJ2-7, the full variable domain reads GAGVSQSPRYKVTKRGQDVALRCDPISGHVSLYWYRQALGQGPEFLTYFNYEAQQDKSGLPNDRFSAERPEGSISTLTIQRTEQRDSAMYRCASSALGRLGEQYFGPGTRLTVT.

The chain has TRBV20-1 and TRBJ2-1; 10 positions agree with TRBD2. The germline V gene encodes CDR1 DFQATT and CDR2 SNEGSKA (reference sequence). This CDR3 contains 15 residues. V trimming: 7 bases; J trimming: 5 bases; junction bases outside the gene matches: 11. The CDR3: CSVTNSGRWNNEQFF. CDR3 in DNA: TGCAGTGTTACTAATAGCGGGAGGTGGAACAATGAGCAGTTCTTC.